Each of the 25 T cell receptor beta chains below was sequenced from the same sample in a study of blood T cell repertoires in COVID-19. Here immunoSEQ multiplex PCR was the method, and the copy in TCRdb shows in-frame clones only, minus some. The table includes about 140,000 clones, approximately 85% detected once. Sequencing was performed on peripheral blood. Source of these receptors: a middle-aged man with acute or convalescent COVID-19.

This clone was observed once. V gene TRBV6-5 combines with J gene TRBJ1-1; 8 bases fit TRBD1. The V gene end was trimmed by 6 bases and the J gene end by 2 bases; junction bases not matched to a gene: 8. The CDR3 is 15 amino acids. The germline gives CDR1 MNHEY, CDR2 SVGAGI. The CDR3 loop is CASRTAGTGNTEAFF. Written as DNA, the CDR3 is TGTGCCAGCAGGACCGCCGGGACAGGTAACACTGAAGCTTTCTTT.

The rearrangement uses TRBV6-1 and TRBJ1-3; D ambiguous. The germline V gene has CDR1 MNHNS and CDR2 SASEGT. V was clipped by 0 bases and J by 4 bases, with 4 bases between them. The CDR3 spans 13 residues. The CDR3, as DNA: TGTGCCAGCAGTGAAGCACGGGGAAACACCATATATTTT. It yields the protein CASSEARGNTIYF.

The DNA for the CDR3 is TGTGCCAGCAGCCCCGGGGCTAGCGGGGGGTACGAGCAGTACTTC. Protein: CASSPGASGGYEQYF. The rearrangement joins TRBV3-1 (or the pseudogene TRBV3-2) to TRBJ2-7, with TRBD2 identical over 11 bases. In germline, CDR1 is LGHDT, CDR2 YNNKEL (reference sequence). The CDR3 is 15 residues long. After removal of 4 bases from V and 4 bases from J, the junction contained 6 bases not matched to a gene.

The chain uses TRBV7-3 and TRBJ2-4; D gene uncertain. V lost 2 bases to trimming and J lost 5 bases, with 7 bases between them. The CDR3 is 13 amino acids. Germline V CDR1 and CDR2: SGHTA, FQGTGA. This CDR3 is CASSLGQENIQYF. Here the CDR3 DNA reads TGTGCCAGCAGCTTAGGGCAGGAAAACATTCAGTACTTC.

The rearrangement uses TRBV2 and TRBJ1-6; the match to TRBD1 covers 9 bases. J was trimmed by 7 bases and V by 5 bases; bases with no gene match: 6. CDR1 SNHLY and CDR2 FYNNEI come from the germline V gene. This CDR3 is built from 15 residues. CDR3 coding DNA: TGTGCCAGCAGTTTTCCCGGGACAGGGAATTCACCCCTCCACTTT. Encoded protein: CASSFPGTGNSPLHF.

Worth noting for this clone: Other DNA sequences in this sample translate to the same CDR3. The gene calls are TRBV27 and TRBJ1-1, with D possibly TRBD1 on 5 matching bases. CDR3 length: 13 residues. With 2 bases removed from V and 2 bases from J, the gap between germline ends came to 6 bases. In germline, CDR1 is MNHEY, CDR2 SMNVEV (reference sequence). The CDR3 here is CASSLRGNTEAFF. In nucleotides, the CDR3 is TGTGCCAGCAGTTTAAGGGGCAACACTGAAGCTTTCTTT.

V and J are TRBV5-1 and TRBJ1-6; 8 positions agree with TRBD1. V shed 1 base and J 7 bases; nucleotides not matched to a gene: 4. The germline CDR1 and CDR2 sequences are SGHRS and YFSETQ. The CDR3 runs 15 residues. Here the CDR3 reads CASSLLGQGNSPLHF. CDR3 coding DNA: TGCGCCAGCAGCTTGCTAGGACAGGGAAATTCACCCCTCCACTTT. Complete variable domain (other parts from reference TRBV5-1 and TRBJ1-6): KAGVTQTPRYLIKTRGQQVTLSCSPISGHRSVSWYQQTPGQGLQFLFEYFSETQRNKGNFPGRFSGRQFSNSRSEMNVSTLELGDSALYLCASSLLGQGNSPLHFGNGTRLTVT.

A few counts support this clone. The chain uses TRBV10-3 and TRBJ1-2; a weak D match, TRBD1 (5 bases). V was clipped by 3 bases and J by 8 bases, with 10 bases between them. In germline, CDR1 is ENHRY, CDR2 SYGVKD. The CDR3 is 12 amino acids. The CDR3 DNA follows: TGTGCCATCAGTGACAGGGTTGGGGGCTACACCTTC. It yields the protein CAISDRVGGYTF.

The rearrangement links TRBV10-1 to TRBJ2-3, with no clear D. V was shortened by 0 bases and J by 2 bases, with 9 bases between the two germline ends. The CDR3 runs 15 residues. The germline CDR1 and CDR2 sequences are WNHNN and SYGVQD (reference sequence). The CDR3 DNA follows: TGCGCCAGCAGTGAGTCTAGCATCGACACAGATACGCAGTATTTT. Its protein product is CASSESSIDTDTQYF.

The chain uses TRBV3-1 (or the pseudogene TRBV3-2) and TRBJ1-1, with 7 bases identical to TRBD1. The CDR3 is made up of 14 amino acids. CDR1 and CDR2 (germline): LGHDT, YNNKEL (reference sequence). V dropped 4 bases and J dropped 2; count of bases not matched to a gene: 4. CDR3 nucleotide sequence: TGTGCCAGCAGCCCAGGGGGATTCAACACTGAAGCTTTCTTT. Translation: CASSPGGFNTEAFF.

The V gene is TRBV12-2, the J gene TRBJ2-5; no check of the table's D call, TRBD1, against the DNA was made. TRBV12-2 is a pseudogene segment. This CDR3 contains 16 residues. The CDR3 DNA reads TGTGCAAGTCGCTTAGAATGGGACAGGGGCCAAGAGACCCAGTACTTC. Amino acids: CASRLEWDRGQETQYF.

This clone appeared once. V and J are TRBV6-2 or TRBV6-3 and TRBJ2-1; TRBD2 matches at 10 bases. CDR1 and CDR2 (germline): MNHEY, SVGEGT. After removal of 2 bases from V and 9 bases from J, the junction contained 10 bases not matched to a gene. This CDR3 has 16 amino acids. Written as DNA, the CDR3 is TGTGCCAGCAGTTACGCCCTAGCGGGGGCCAGGGGTGAGCAGTTCTTC. Amino acid sequence: CASSYALAGARGEQFF.

V gene TRBV3-1 (or the pseudogene TRBV3-2) combines with J gene TRBJ1-5; a weak D match, TRBD1 (5 bases). Germline-derived CDR1 and CDR2 are LGHDT and YNNKEL (reference sequence). The V gene lost 0 bases and the J gene lost 1 base, with 7 bases spanning the gap. CDR3 length: 15 residues. The CDR3 DNA reads as TGTGCCAGCAGCCAAGATGGACAAAGCAATCAGCCCCAGCATTTT. It translates to CASSQDGQSNQPQHF.

In this sample, this clone turned up a few times. This chain links TRBV19 with TRBJ1-3; 9 bases line up with TRBD1. Germline V gene sequence: CDR1 LNHDA, CDR2 SQIVND (reference sequence). The V gene end was trimmed by 3 bases and the J gene end by 0 bases; junction bases not matched to a gene: 6. CDR3 size: 17 residues. CDR3 loop: CASSIGTGTPSGNTIYF. CDR3 bases: TGTGCCAGTAGTATCGGGACAGGGACCCCCTCTGGAAACACCATATATTTT.

This clone was detected only once. V and J are TRBV6-5 and TRBJ2-2; 8 nucleotides match TRBD1. V lost 7 bases to trimming and J lost 4 bases; unmatched junction nucleotides: 5. The germline gives CDR1 MNHEY, CDR2 SVGAGI. CDR3 length equals 14 residues. The CDR3 spells CASMGTGSTGELFF. In DNA form, the CDR3 reads TGTGCCAGCATGGGGACAGGATCCACCGGGGAGCTGTTTTTT.

The chain recombines TRBV2 with TRBJ1-1; D not certain. The CDR3 runs 13 residues. Germline-derived CDR1 and CDR2 are SNHLY and FYNNEI. The V end was cut by 5 bases, the J end by 5 bases, with 12 bases between. The CDR3 DNA follows: TGTGCCAGCAGTTCTGACATCCGGACTGAAGCTTTCTTT. Encoded protein: CASSSDIRTEAFF.

With regard to this clone: Other DNA sequences of this sample code for an identical CDR3. V is TRBV3-1 (or the pseudogene TRBV3-2) and J is TRBJ1-5, with D maybe TRBD1 (6 bases). V lost 3 bases and J lost 2, with 17 bases in between. Germline CDR1 reads LGHDT; CDR2 reads YNNKEL (reference sequence). The CDR3 has 17 residues. CDR3 bases: TGTGCCAGCAGCCAGGAGTGGCCAGGGGCGCGCAATCAGCCCCAGCATTTT. This translates into CASSQEWPGARNQPQHF.

J is TRBJ2-1 and V is TRBV12-5; 7 nucleotides align to TRBD2. The V gene end was trimmed by 0 bases and the J gene end by 6 bases; junction bases not matched to a gene: 8. CDR3 size: 16 residues. From germline, CDR1 is LGHNT and CDR2 FRNRAP. This chain's CDR3 is CASGLVGLGGPNEQFF. The CDR3 DNA is TGTGCTAGTGGTTTGGTAGGTTTGGGAGGGCCCAATGAGCAGTTCTTC.

The chain uses TRBV10-3 and TRBJ1-6; 7 bases are a match to TRBD1. CDR3 length: 14 amino acids. With V trimmed by 5 bases and J by 5 bases, 3 bases remained unmatched. Germline V lookup: CDR1 ENHRY, CDR2 SYGVKD. The CDR3 sequence is CAISHTGDNSPLHF. For the CDR3, the DNA is TGTGCCATCAGTCATACAGGGGATAATTCACCCCTCCACTTT.

V gene TRBV30 combines with J gene TRBJ1-6; unclear D gene. The germline V gene encodes CDR1 GTSNPN and CDR2 SVGIG (reference sequence). The CDR3 sequence is 16 residues long. Trimming removed 1 base from V and 0 bases from J, with 10 bases in between. CDR3 DNA sequence: TGTGCCTGGAGTGAGGAGCCGGGCTCCTATAATTCACCCCTCCACTTT. Protein product: CAWSEEPGSYNSPLHF.

The chain couples TRBV11-3 to TRBJ2-7; TRBD1 aligns across 11 bases. This CDR3 spans 14 amino acids. The ends lost 6 bases at V and 7 bases at J; junction bases unmatched: 8. The germline V gene encodes CDR1 SGHNT and CDR2 YENEEA. In DNA form, the CDR3 reads TGTGCCAGCAGGGCCGGACAGGGGGCATTTGAGCAGTACTTC. Its translation: CASRAGQGAFEQYF.

This chain joins TRBV5-4 and TRBJ2-7, with TRBD1 matching over 7 bases. From germline, CDR1 is SGHNT and CDR2 YYREEE (reference sequence). This CDR3 comprises 13 residues. The V segment lost 4 bases and the J segment 4 bases; nucleotides outside the gene matches: 5. The DNA of the CDR3 is TGTGCCAGCAGCCAGGGACAGATTTACGAGCAGTACTTC. It translates to CASSQGQIYEQYF.

The J gene is TRBJ2-7, the V gene TRBV19; TRBD2 might be the D (7 bases). V shed 2 bases and J shed 0 bases, with 14 bases lying between them. Germline lookup yields CDR1 LNHDA and CDR2 SQIVND (reference sequence). CDR3 length equals 16 residues. The CDR3 sequence is CASSILGGLSSYEQYF. In DNA form, the CDR3 reads TGTGCCAGTAGTATACTGGGGGGGCTGAGCTCCTACGAGCAGTACTTC.

The rearrangement joins TRBV24-1 to TRBJ2-2; 9 bases line up with TRBD2. The CDR3 consists of 16 residues. The V and J ends lost 7 bases and 3 bases, in that order; junction bases with no gene match: 8. Germline assignment: CDR1 KGHDR and CDR2 SFDVKD. CDR3 sequence (DNA): TGTGCCACCAGCCCCCTCGCGGGAGGGGACACCGGGGAGCTGTTTTTT. Protein sequence: CATSPLAGGDTGELFF.

The rearrangement joins TRBV5-1 to TRBJ2-1, with a weak D call TRBD2 (6 bases). V lost 4 bases and J lost 4, with 15 bases in between. Germline lookup yields CDR1 SGHRS and CDR2 YFSETQ. This CDR3 contains 15 residues. The CDR3 DNA follows: TGCGCCAGCAGCACTGGAATGGGGGGTTACAATGAGCAGTTCTTC. Amino acids: CASSTGMGGYNEQFF.